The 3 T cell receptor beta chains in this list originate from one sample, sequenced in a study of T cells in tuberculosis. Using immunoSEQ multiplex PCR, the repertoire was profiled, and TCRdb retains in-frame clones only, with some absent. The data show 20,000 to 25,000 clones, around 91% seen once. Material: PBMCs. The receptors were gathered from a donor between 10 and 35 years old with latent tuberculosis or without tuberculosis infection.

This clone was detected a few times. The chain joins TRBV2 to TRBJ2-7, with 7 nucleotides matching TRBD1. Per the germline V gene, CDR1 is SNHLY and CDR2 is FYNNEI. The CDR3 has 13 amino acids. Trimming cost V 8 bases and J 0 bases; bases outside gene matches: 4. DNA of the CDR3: TGTGCCAGCGGGACAGTTAGCTCCTACGAGCAGTACTTC. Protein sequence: CASGTVSSYEQYF.

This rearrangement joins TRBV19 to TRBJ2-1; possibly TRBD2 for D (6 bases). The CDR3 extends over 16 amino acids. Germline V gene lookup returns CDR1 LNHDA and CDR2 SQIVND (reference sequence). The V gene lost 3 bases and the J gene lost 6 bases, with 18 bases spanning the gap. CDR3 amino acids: CASSITGTPRLNEQFF. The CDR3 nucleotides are TGTGCCAGTAGTATCACCGGGACTCCTCGGCTCAATGAGCAGTTCTTC.

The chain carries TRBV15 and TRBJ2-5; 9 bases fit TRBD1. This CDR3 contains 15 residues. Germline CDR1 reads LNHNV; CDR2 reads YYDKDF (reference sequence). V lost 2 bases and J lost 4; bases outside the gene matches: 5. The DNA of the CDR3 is TGTGCCACCAGCAGACAGACAGGGGGTGGAGAGACCCAGTACTTC. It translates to CATSRQTGGGETQYF.